This T cell receptor beta chain was obtained from a study of PD-1 blockade in classical Hodgkin lymphoma. Study-level findings and limits: The diversity seen at baseline in complete responders resembled that of newly diagnosed patients.

Germline CDR1 is SGDLS and CDR2 is YYNGEE. The CDR3 sequence is 16 residues long. V lost 0 bases to trimming and J lost 3 bases, with 13 bases between them. Comment on this clone: Its antigen is unknown.

Described time point: cycle 4 day 1 (C4D1), after six to seven weeks of nivolumab. Brentuximab vedotin exposure varied among the patients, all of whom had relapsed after autologous stem cell transplantation. Using immunoSEQ multiplex PCR, the repertoire was profiled, and TCRdb retains in-frame clones only, with some absent. This table holds tens of thousands of clones, roughly 87% found once. The TCR originated in a human donor with classical Hodgkin lymphoma. This material consisted of peripheral blood mononuclear cells (PBMCs), taken before the fourth cycle of nivolumab. V is TRBV9 and J is TRBJ2-1; maybe TRBD2 (5 bases). Written as DNA, the CDR3 is TGTGCCAGCAGCGTAGCTCGCGGGTCAAACTACAATGAGCAGTTCTTC. Translated, it gives CASSVARGSNYNEQFF.